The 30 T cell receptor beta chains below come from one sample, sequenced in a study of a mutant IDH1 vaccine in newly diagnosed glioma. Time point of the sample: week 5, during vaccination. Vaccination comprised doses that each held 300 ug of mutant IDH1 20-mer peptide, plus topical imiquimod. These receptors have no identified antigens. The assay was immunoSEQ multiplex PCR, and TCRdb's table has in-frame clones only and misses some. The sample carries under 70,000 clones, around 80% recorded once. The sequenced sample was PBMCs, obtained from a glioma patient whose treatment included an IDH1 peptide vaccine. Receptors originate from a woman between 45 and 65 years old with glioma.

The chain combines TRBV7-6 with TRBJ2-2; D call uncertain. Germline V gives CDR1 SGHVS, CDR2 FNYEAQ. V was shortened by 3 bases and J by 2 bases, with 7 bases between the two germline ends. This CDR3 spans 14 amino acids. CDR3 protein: CASSLVQNTGELFF. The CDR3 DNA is TGTGCCAGCAGCTTGGTTCAAAACACCGGGGAGCTGTTTTTT.

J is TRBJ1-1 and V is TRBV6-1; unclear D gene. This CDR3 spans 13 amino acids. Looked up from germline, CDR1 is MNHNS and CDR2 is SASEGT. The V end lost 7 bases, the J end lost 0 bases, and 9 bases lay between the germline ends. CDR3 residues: CASIGILNTEAFF. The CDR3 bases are TGTGCCAGCATTGGGATTTTGAACACTGAAGCTTTCTTT.

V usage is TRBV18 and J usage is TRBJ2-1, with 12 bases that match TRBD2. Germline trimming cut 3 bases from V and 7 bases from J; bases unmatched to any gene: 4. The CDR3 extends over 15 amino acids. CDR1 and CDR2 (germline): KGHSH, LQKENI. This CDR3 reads CASSPSGLAGNEQFF. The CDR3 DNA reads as TGTGCCAGCTCACCCTCGGGACTAGCGGGTAATGAGCAGTTCTTC. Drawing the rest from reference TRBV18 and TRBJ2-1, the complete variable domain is NAGVMQNPRHLVRRRGQEARLRCSPMKGHSHVYWYRQLPEEGLKFMVYLQKENIIDESGMPKERFSAEFPKEGPSILRIQQVVRGDSAAYFCASSPSGLAGNEQFFGPGTRLTVL.

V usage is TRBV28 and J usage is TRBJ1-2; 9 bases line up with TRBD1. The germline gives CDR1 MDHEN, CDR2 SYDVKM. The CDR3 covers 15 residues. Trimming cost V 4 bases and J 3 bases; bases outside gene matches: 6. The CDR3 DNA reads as TGTGCCAGCAGTTCCCCAGACAGGGGGGACTATGGCTACACCTTC. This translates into CASSSPDRGDYGYTF.

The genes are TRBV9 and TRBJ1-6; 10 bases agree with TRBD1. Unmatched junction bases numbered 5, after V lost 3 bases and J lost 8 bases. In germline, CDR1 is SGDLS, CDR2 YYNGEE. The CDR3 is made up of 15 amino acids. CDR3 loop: CASSGGTGVYSPLHF. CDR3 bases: TGTGCCAGCAGCGGCGGGACAGGGGTTTATTCACCCCTCCACTTT.

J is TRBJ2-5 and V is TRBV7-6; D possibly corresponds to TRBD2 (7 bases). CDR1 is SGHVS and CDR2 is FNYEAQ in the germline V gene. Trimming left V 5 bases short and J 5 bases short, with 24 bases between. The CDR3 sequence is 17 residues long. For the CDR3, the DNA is TGTGCCAGCAGCCCTCGTATGGGGGGGGCAGGGTATGAGACCCAGTACTTC. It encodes CASSPRMGGAGYETQYF.

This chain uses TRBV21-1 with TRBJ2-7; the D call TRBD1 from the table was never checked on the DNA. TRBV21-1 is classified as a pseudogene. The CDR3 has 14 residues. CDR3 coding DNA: TGTGCCAGCAGATTGGACAGGGGGCAGTACGAGCAGTACTTC. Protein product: CASRLDRGQYEQYF.

This CDR3 is CASSEAEQGGSEDTEAFF. The CDR3 DNA is TGTGCCAGCAGTGAGGCGGAACAGGGGGGGAGCGAAGACACTGAAGCTTTCTTT. This chain links TRBV2 with TRBJ1-1, with 8 bases fitting TRBD1. V shed 3 bases, J shed 3 bases, and the junction held 15 bases outside the gene matches. CDR1 and CDR2 (germline): SNHLY, FYNNEI. CDR3 length: 18 residues.

CDR3 nucleotide sequence: TGTGCCAGCAGCTTAGGTTCGGCGAAGTCCTACAATGAGCAGTTCTTC. Translation: CASSLGSAKSYNEQFF. V and J are TRBV7-2 and TRBJ2-1; D is unresolved. Trimming stripped 1 base from V and 1 base from J, with 11 bases between. The CDR3 extends over 16 amino acids. CDR1 is SGHTA and CDR2 is FQGNSA in the germline V gene.

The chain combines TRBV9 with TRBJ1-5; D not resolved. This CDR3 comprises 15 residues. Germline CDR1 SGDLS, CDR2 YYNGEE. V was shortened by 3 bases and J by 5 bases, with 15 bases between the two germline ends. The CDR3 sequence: CASSAGLGKDQPQHF. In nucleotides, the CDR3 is TGTGCCAGCAGCGCCGGGTTAGGGAAGGATCAGCCCCAGCATTTT.

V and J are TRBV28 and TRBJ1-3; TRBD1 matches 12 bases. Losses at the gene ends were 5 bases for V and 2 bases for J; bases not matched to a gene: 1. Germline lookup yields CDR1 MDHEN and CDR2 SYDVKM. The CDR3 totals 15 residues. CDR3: CASSGTGGTGNTIYF. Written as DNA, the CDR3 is TGTGCCAGCAGTGGGACAGGGGGCACTGGAAACACCATATATTTT. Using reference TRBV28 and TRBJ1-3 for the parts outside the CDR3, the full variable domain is DVKVTQSSRYLVKRTGEKVFLECVQDMDHENMFWYRQDPGLGLRLIYFSYDVKMKEKGDIPEGYSVSREKKERFSLILESASTNQTSMYLCASSGTGGTGNTIYFGEGSWLTVV.

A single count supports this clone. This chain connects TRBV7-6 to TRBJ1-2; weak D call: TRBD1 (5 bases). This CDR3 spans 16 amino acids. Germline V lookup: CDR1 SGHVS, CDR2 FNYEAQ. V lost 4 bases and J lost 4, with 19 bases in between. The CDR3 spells CASSSRDSNPFYGYTF. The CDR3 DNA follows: TGTGCCAGCAGCTCCCGGGACTCCAACCCATTCTATGGCTACACCTTC.

CDR3 amino acids: CASSITTGGSEQYF. CDR3 sequence (DNA): TGTGCCAGTAGTATCACCACCGGAGGGAGCGAGCAGTACTTC. This chain connects TRBV19 to TRBJ2-7, with D tentatively TRBD2 (6 bases). The CDR3 loop spans 14 amino acids. The V gene lost 3 bases and the J gene lost 6 bases, with 15 bases spanning the gap. CDR1 is LNHDA and CDR2 is SQIVND in the germline V gene (reference sequence).

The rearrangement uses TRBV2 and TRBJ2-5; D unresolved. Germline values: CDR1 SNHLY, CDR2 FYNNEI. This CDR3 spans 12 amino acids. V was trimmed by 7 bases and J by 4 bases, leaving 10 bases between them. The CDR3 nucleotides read TGTGCCAGCACTGAGGTTGGAGAGACCCAGTACTTC. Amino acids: CASTEVGETQYF.

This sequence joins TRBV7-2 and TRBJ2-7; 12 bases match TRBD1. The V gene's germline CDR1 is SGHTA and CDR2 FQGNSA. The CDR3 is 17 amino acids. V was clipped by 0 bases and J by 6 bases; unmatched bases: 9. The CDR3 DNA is TGTGCCAGCAGCTTAGCTGGTTGGGGGACAGGGGGCGGCGAGCAGTACTTC. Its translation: CASSLAGWGTGGGEQYF.

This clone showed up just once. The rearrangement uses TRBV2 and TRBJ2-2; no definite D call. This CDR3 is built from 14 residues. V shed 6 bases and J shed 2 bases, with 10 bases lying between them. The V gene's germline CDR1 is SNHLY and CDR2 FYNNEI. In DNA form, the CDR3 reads TGTGCCAGCAGAGACCAGAGAAACACCGGGGAGCTGTTTTTT. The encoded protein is CASRDQRNTGELFF.

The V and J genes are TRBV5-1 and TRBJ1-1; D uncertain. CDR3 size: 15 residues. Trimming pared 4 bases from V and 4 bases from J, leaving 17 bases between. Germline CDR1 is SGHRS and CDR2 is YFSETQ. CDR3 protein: CASSPSPGFSTEAFF. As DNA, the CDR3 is TGCGCCAGCAGCCCCTCCCCGGGTTTCTCCACTGAAGCTTTCTTT.

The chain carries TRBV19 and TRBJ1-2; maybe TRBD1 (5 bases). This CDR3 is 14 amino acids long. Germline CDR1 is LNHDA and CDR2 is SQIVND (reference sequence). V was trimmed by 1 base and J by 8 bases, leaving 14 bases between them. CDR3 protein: CASSIGQLSGGYTF. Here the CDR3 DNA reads TGTGCCAGTAGTATAGGACAGTTGAGTGGGGGCTACACCTTC.

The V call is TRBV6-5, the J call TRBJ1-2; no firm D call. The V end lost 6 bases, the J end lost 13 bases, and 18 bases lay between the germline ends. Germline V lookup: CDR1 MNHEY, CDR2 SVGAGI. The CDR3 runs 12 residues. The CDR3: CASSPERDRATF. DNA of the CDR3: TGTGCCAGCAGCCCCGAACGCGACCGAGCCACCTTC.

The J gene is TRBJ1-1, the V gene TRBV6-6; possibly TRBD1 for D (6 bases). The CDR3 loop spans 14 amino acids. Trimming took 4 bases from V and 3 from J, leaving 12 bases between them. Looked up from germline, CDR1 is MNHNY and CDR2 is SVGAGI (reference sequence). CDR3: CASSLGAGDTEAFF. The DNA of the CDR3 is TGTGCCAGCAGTTTGGGGGCCGGGGACACTGAAGCTTTCTTT.

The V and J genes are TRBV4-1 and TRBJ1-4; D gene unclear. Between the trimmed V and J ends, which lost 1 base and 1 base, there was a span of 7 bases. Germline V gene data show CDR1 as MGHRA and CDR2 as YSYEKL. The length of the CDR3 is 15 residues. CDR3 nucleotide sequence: TGCGCCAGCAGCCAAGTGGAGAAAACTAATGAAAAACTGTTTTTT. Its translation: CASSQVEKTNEKLFF.

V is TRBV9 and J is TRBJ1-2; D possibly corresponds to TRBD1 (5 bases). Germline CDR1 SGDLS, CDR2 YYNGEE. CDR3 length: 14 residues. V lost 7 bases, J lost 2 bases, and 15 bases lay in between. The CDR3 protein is CASGHSRRNYGYTF. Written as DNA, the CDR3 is TGTGCCAGCGGACATTCGCGGAGGAACTATGGCTACACCTTC.

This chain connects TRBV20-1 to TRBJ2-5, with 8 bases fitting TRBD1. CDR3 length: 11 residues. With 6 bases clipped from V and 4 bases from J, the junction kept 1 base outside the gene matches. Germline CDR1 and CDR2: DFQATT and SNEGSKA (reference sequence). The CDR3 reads CSADRAETQYF. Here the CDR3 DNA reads TGCAGTGCGGACAGGGCAGAGACCCAGTACTTC.

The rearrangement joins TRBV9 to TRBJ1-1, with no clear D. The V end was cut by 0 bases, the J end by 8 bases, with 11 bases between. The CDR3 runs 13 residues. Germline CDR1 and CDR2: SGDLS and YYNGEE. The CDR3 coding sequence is TGTGCCAGCAGCGTAGGACTCTTCCGGGAAGCTTTCTTT. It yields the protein CASSVGLFREAFF. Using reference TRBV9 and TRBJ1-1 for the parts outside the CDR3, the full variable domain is DSGVTQTPKHLITATGQRVTLRCSPRSGDLSVYWYQQSLDQGLQFLIQYYNGEERAKGNILERFSAQQFPDLHSELNLSSLELGDSALYFCASSVGLFREAFFGQGTRLTVV.

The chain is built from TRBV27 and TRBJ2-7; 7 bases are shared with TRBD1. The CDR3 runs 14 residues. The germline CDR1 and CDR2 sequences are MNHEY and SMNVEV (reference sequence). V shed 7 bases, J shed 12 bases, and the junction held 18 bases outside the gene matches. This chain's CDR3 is CASNTGTEFLLGYF. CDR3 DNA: TGTGCCAGCAATACCGGGACAGAATTTCTTTTGGGGTACTTC.

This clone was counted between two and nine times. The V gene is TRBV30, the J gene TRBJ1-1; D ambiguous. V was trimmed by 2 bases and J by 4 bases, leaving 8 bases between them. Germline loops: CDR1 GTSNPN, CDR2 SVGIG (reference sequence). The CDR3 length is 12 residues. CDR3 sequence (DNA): TGTGCCTGGAGTCCGCGTATCACTGAAGCTTTCTTT. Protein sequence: CAWSPRITEAFF.

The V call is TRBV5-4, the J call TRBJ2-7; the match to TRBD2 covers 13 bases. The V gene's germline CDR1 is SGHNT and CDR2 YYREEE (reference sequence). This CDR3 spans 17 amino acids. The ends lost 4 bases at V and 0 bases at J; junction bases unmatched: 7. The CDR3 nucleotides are TGTGCCAGCAGCCCGGGACTAGCGGGGCTCAGCTCCTACGAGCAGTACTTC. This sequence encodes CASSPGLAGLSSYEQYF.

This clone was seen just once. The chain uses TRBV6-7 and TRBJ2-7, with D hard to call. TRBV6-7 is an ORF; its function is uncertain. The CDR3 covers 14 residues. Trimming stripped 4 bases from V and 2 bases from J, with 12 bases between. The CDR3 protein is CASSLTPSAYEQYF. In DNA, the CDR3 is TGTGCCAGCAGTTTGACCCCGTCCGCCTACGAGCAGTACTTC.

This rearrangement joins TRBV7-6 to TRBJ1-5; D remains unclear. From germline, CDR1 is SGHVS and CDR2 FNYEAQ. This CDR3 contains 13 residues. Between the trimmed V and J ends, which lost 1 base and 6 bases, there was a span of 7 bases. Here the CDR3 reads CASSLGRGQPQHF. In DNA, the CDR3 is TGTGCCAGCAGCTTAGGAAGAGGTCAGCCCCAGCATTTT.

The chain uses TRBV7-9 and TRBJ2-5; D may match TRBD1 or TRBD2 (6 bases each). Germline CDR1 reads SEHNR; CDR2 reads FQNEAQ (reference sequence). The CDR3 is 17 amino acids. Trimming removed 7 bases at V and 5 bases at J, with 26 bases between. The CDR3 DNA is TGTGCCAGCACCCCTGGGATAAGGGGGGCCTCGGGGGAGACCCAGTACTTC. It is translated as CASTPGIRGASGETQYF.